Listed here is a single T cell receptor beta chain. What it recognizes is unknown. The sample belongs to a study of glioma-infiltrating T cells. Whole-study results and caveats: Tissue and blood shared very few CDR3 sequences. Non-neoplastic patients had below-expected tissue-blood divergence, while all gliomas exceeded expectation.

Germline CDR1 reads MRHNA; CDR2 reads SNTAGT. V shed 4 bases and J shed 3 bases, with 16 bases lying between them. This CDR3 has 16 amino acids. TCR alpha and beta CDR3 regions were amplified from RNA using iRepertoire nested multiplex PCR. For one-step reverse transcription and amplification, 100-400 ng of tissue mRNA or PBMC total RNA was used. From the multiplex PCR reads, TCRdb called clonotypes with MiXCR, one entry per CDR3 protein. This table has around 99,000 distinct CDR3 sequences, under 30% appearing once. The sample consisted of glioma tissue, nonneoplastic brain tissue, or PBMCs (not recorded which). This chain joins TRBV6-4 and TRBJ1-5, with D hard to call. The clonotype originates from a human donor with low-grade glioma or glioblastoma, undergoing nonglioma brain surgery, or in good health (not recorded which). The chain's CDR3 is CASSAPPDVNNQPQHF. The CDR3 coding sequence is TGTGCCAGCAGTGCCCCCCCGGACGTAAACAATCAGCCCCAGCATTTT.